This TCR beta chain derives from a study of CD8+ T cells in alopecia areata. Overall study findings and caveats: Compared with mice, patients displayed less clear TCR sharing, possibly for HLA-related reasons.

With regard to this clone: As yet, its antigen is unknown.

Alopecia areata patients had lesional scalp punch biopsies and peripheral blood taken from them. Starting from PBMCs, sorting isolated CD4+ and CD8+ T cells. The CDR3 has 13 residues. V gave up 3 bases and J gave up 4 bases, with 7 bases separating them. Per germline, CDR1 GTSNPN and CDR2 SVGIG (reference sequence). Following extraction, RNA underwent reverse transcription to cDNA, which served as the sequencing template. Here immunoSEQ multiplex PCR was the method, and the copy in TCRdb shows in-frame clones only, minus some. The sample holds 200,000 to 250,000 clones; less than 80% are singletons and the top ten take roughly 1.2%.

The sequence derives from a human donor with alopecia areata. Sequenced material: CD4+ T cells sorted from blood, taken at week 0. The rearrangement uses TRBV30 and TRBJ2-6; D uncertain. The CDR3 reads CAWRVPGANVLTF. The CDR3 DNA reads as TGTGCCTGGAGAGTACCCGGGGCCAACGTCCTGACTTTC. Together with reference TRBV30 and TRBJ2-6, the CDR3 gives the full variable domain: SQTIHQWPATLVQPVGSPLSLECTVEGTSNPNLYWYRQAAGRGLQLLFYSVGIGQISSEVPQNLSASRPQDRQFILSSKKLLLSDSGFYLCAWRVPGANVLTFGAGSRLTVL.